The present T cell receptor beta chain was sequenced within a study of molecular identifiers for immune sequencing clone quantification. This CDR3 contains 15 residues. Per germline, CDR1 MDHEN and CDR2 SYDVKM. V lost 4 bases and J lost 3; bases outside the gene matches: 8. This clonotype has ten or more counts. Antigen unknown. Naive CD8 T cells were sorted as CD8+CD4-CCR7+CD45RA+. General study findings and limits: The share of molecules held by clones above 20 RNA copies was over 99% in effector cells and under 1% in naive cells. Detectable among some 950,000 naive cells, according to reports, was Jurkat TCR RNA spiked in from one cell.

Previously reported methods and listed TCR primers produced the bulk TCR libraries. TCRdb used MiXCR to reprocess the PCR reads, holding one entry per CDR3 protein. Found here are about 510,000 distinct CDR3 sequences, roughly 24% of them singletons; the top ten hold around 0.78%. This sequence was found in a human donor in good health. Some libraries in this study had Jurkat cell RNA spiked in. Sequenced input: naive CD8+ T cells from blood, with Jurkat cell RNA spiked in. Specified subset: FACS-sorted CD8+CD4-CCR7+CD45RA+ naive T cells. The rearrangement links TRBV28 to TRBJ1-1; the match to TRBD1 covers 7 bases. The CDR3 coding sequence is TGTGCCAGCAGTTGGGAAGGGGGCGCGGACACTGAAGCTTTCTTT. It yields the protein CASSWEGGADTEAFF.